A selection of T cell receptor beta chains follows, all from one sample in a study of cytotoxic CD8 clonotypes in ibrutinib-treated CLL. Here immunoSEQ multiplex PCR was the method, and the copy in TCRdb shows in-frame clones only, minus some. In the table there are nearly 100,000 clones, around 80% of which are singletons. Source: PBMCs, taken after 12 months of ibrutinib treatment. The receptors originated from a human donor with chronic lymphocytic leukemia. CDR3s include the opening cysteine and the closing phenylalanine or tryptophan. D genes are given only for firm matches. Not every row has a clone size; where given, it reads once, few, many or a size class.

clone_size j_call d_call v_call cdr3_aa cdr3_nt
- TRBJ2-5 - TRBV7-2 CASSLSGEETQYF TGTGCCAGCAGCTTATCGGGGGAGGAGACCCAGTACTTC
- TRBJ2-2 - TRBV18 CASTEGPGELFF TGTGCCAGCACCGAGGGACCCGGGGAGCTGTTTTTT
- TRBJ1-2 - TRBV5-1 CASSLGSANYGYTF TGCGCCAGCAGCTTGGGTAGCGCGAACTATGGCTACACCTTC
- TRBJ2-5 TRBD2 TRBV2 CASRILAGGEETQYF TGTGCCAGCAGAATACTAGCGGGGGGGGAAGAGACCCAGTACTTC
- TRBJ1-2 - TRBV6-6 CASTHRVNYGYTF TGTGCCAGCACCCACAGGGTTAACTATGGCTACACCTTC
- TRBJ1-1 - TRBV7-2 CASSLTGNTEAFF TGTGCCAGCAGCCTTACAGGGAACACTGAAGCTTTCTTT
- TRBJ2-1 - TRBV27 CAGSQGGEQFF TGTGCCGGCTCGCAGGGCGGTGAGCAGTTCTTC
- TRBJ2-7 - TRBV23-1 CASSRGVGSNYEQYF TGCGCCAGCAGCCGAGGAGTCGGTTCAAATTACGAGCAGTACTTC
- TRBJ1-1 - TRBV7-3 CASSPRKGTEAFF TGTGCCAGCAGCCCCCGGAAGGGCACTGAAGCTTTCTTT
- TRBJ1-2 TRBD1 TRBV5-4 CASSTTGVNYGYTF TGTGCCAGCAGCACTACAGGGGTAAACTATGGCTACACCTTC
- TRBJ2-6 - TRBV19 CASSVRTDSSGANVLTF TGTGCCAGTAGTGTCCGGACGGACAGCTCTGGGGCCAACGTCCTGACTTTC
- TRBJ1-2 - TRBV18 CASSPSAAYGYTF TGTGCCAGCTCACCATCAGCTGCCTATGGCTACACCTTC
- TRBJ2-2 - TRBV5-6 CASSWGRNTGELFF TGTGCCAGCAGCTGGGGACGGAACACCGGGGAGCTGTTTTTT
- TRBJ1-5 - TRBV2 CASSDATRAQPQHF TGTGCCAGCAGTGACGCCACCAGGGCTCAGCCCCAGCATTTT
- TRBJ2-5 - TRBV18 CASSPQGLSQETQYF TGTGCCAGCTCACCACAAGGACTTTCCCAAGAGACCCAGTACTTC
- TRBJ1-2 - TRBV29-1 CSALIRDDGYTF TGCAGCGCCCTCATCCGGGACGATGGCTACACCTTC
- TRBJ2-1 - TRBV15 CATSLRVPSYNEQFF TGTGCCACCAGCCTACGTGTTCCCTCCTACAATGAGCAGTTCTTC
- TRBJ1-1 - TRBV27 CASSLGRFNTEAFF TGTGCCAGCAGTTTGGGCAGGTTTAACACTGAAGCTTTCTTT
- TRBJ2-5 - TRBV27 CASSLVNFGDVRSETQYF TGTGCCAGCAGTTTAGTCAATTTTGGGGATGTTAGATCGGAGACCCAGTACTTC
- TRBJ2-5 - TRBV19 CASSLTGPETQYF TGTGCCAGTAGTCTCACAGGGCCAGAGACCCAGTACTTC
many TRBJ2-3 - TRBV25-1 CASSEFGSTDTQYF TGTGCCAGCAGTGAGTTCGGGAGCACAGATACGCAGTATTTT
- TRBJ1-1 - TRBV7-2 CASSLADGVGEAFF TGTGCCAGCAGCTTGGCGGACGGGGTGGGAGAAGCTTTCTTT
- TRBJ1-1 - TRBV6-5 CASSLIRTVLTEAFF TGTGCCAGCAGCCTTATTCGGACAGTCTTGACTGAAGCTTTCTTT
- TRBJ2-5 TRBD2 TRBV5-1 CASSLDFGTSGQETQYF TGCGCCAGCAGCTTGGATTTTGGGACTAGCGGGCAAGAGACCCAGTACTTC
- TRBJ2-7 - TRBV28 CASSFGFHEQYF TGTGCCAGCAGTTTTGGATTCCACGAGCAGTACTTC
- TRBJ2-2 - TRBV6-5 CARGGGELFF TGTGCGAGGGGGGGCGGGGAGCTGTTTTTT
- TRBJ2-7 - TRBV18 CASSPRQGEQYF TGTGCCAGCTCACCACGCCAGGGCGAGCAGTACTTC
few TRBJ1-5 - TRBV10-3 CAISESVSNQPQHF TGTGCCATCAGTGAGTCGGTTAGCAATCAGCCCCAGCATTTT
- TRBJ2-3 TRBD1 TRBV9 CASSAYRGGTDTQYF TGTGCCAGCAGCGCCTACAGGGGAGGCACAGATACGCAGTATTTT
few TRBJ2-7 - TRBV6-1 CASTDGGVTYEQYF TGTGCCAGCACTGACGGCGGGGTAACCTACGAGCAGTACTTC
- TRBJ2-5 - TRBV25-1 CRSGPPARTQYF TGTCGCTCCGGGCCCCCTGCGCGGACCCAGTACTTC
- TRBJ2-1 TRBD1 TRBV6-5 CASKQTGTGLDEQFF TGTGCCAGCAAACAAACCGGGACAGGGCTTGATGAGCAGTTCTTC
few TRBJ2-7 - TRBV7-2 CASSIQGTGEQYF TGTGCCAGCAGCATCCAGGGGACGGGCGAGCAGTACTTC
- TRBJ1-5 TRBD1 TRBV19 CASRPGTVHPIFNQPQHF TGTGCCAGTAGGCCAGGGACAGTCCATCCCATATTCAATCAGCCCCAGCATTTT
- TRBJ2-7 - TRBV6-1 CASRETAGSYEQYF TGTGCCAGCAGAGAGACTGCGGGCTCCTACGAGCAGTACTTC
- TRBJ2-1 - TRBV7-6 CASSLNNEQFF TGTGCCAGCAGCTTAAACAATGAGCAGTTCTTC
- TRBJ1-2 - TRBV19 CASSIDRKSYGYTF TGTGCCAGTAGTATAGATCGGAAAAGCTATGGCTACACCTTC
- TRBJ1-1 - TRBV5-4 CASSLDHLNTEAFF TGTGCCAGCAGCTTGGACCATCTGAACACTGAAGCTTTCTTT
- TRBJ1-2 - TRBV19 CASSYRVGNDGYTF TGTGCCAGTAGTTACAGGGTTGGGAATGATGGCTACACCTTC
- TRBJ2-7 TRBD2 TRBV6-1 CASIPGLAGSYEQYF TGTGCCAGCATACCGGGACTAGCGGGGTCCTACGAGCAGTACTTC
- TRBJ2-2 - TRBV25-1 CASSEWGTRSGELFF TGTGCCAGCAGTGAATGGGGCACTCGGTCCGGGGAGCTGTTTTTT
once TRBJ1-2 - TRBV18 CASSPKQGGLSPYGYTF TGTGCCAGCTCCCCAAAACAAGGGGGATTGAGCCCCTATGGCTACACCTTC
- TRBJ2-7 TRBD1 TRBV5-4 CASSSMTGSHEQYF TGTGCCAGCAGCTCGATGACAGGGTCCCACGAGCAGTACTTC
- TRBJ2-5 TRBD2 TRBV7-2 CASSRPSGGQETQYF TGTGCCAGCAGCCGCCCTAGCGGGGGGCAAGAGACCCAGTACTTC
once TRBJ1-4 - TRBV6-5 CASSAQGTNEKLFF TGTGCCAGCAGCGCCCAGGGAACTAATGAAAAACTGTTTTTT
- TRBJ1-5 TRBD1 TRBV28 CASSSRQGGQPQHF TGTGCCAGCAGTTCCAGACAGGGCGGTCAGCCCCAGCATTTT
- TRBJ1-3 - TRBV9 CASSVGAGKRATIYF TGTGCCAGCAGCGTAGGCGCAGGGAAGAGGGCGACCATATATTTT
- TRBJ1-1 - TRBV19 CASSSIQGEAFF TGTGCCAGTAGTAGCATACAGGGAGAAGCTTTCTTT
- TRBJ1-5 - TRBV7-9 CASSLDYQPQHF TGTGCCAGCAGCTTAGATTATCAGCCCCAGCATTTT
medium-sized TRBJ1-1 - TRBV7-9 CASSLAEGMNTEAFF TGTGCCAGCAGCTTAGCGGAGGGGATGAACACTGAAGCTTTCTTT
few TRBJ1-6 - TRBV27 CASSPGGSSSPLHF TGTGCCAGCAGCCCGGGGGGGAGTAGTTCACCCCTCCACTTT
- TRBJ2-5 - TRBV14 CASSQWGETQYF TGTGCCAGCAGCCAATGGGGGGAGACCCAGTACTTC
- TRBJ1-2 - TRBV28 CASNQRGGYTF TGTGCCAGCAATCAACGGGGGGGCTACACCTTC
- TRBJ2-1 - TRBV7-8 CASSLGEYEQFF TGTGCCAGCAGCTTAGGGGAGTATGAGCAGTTCTTC
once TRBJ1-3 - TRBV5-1 CASSLEGAGGNTIYF TGCGCCAGCAGCTTGGAGGGCGCGGGGGGAAACACCATATATTTT
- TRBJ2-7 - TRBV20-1 CSAGPYEQYF TGCAGTGCTGGGCCTTACGAGCAGTACTTC
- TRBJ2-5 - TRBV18 CASSPENQETQYF TGTGCCAGCTCACCAGAGAACCAAGAGACCCAGTACTTC
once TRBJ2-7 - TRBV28 CASSSGYRAGEQYF TGTGCCAGCAGTTCGGGATACAGGGCCGGCGAGCAGTACTTC
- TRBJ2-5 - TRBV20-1 CSASEETQYF TGCAGTGCTAGCGAAGAGACCCAGTACTTC